This passage covers 12 T cell receptor beta chains from one sample sequenced in a study of T-cell reconstitution after alpha-beta-depleted transplantation in children. Using unique molecular identifiers, the investigators prepared the TCRbeta library. Via MiXCR, TCRdb re-called the PCR reads, giving one row per CDR3 protein. This table has 440,000 or so distinct CDR3 sequences, roughly a tenth appearing once. The sample was PBMCs from the stem cell graft donor, taken from the stem cell graft. Receptor source: a human donor who donated a stem cell graft to a child with acute myeloid leukemia.

This clonotype was detected a few times. This chain connects TRBV15 to TRBJ2-5; 9 nucleotides match TRBD2. The CDR3 runs to 16 residues. Germline V CDR1 and CDR2: LNHNV, YYDKDF (reference sequence). The junction had 4 bases not matched to a gene; V was cut back by 0 bases and J by 2 bases. The CDR3 region is CATSRDVLAGQETQYF. The CDR3 nucleotides read TGTGCCACCAGCAGAGATGTACTAGCGGGTCAAGAGACCCAGTACTTC.

In its sample, this clonotype was seen a few times. The chain employs TRBV25-1 and TRBJ1-4; TRBD1 might be the D (5 bases). The CDR3 runs to 16 residues. Trimming stripped 0 bases from V and 8 bases from J, with 16 bases between. Germline V CDR1 and CDR2: MGHDK, SYGVNS. In DNA, the CDR3 is TGTGCCAGCAGTGAATATTTTGGGGCCGCCCGGGAAAAACTGTTTTTT. Residues: CASSEYFGAAREKLFF.

J is TRBJ2-3 and V is TRBV3-1; no definite D call. Looked up from germline, CDR1 is LGHDT and CDR2 is YNNKEL (reference sequence). The CDR3 totals 15 residues. The V gene lost 1 base and the J gene lost 0 bases, with 8 bases spanning the gap. The CDR3 protein is CASSQVVQSTDTQYF. The CDR3 DNA is TGTGCCAGCAGCCAAGTGGTTCAGAGCACAGATACGCAGTATTTT.

This clonotype showed up just a few times. The chain employs TRBV10-3 and TRBJ1-5; D is unclear. The CDR3 length is 13 residues. Germline-derived CDR1 and CDR2 are ENHRY and SYGVKD. V was pared by 4 bases and J by 4 bases, with 8 bases between. CDR3 region: CAISAAGNQPQHF. The CDR3 DNA is TGTGCCATCAGTGCCGCGGGGAATCAGCCCCAGCATTTT.

In regard to this clonotype: One end of the junction fails to match germline, which may point to a read error. V usage is TRBV4-1 and J usage is TRBJ1-1; tentative D call: TRBD1 (6 bases). The CDR3 totals 15 residues. The germline V gene has CDR1 MGHRA and CDR2 YSYEKL. CDR3 DNA: TGCGCCAGCAGCCAAGGGTTGGGGGCGGACACTGAAACTTTCTTT. Translated: CASSQGLGADTETFF.

This chain connects TRBV7-2 to TRBJ2-7; D not resolved. Trimming shortened V by 1 base and J by 4 bases, and 8 bases separated the two germline ends. Per germline, CDR1 SGHTA and CDR2 FQGNSA. The CDR3 has 13 amino acids. CDR3 in amino acids: CASSLVETYEQYV. The CDR3, as DNA: TGTGCCAGCAGCTTAGTAGAAACGTACGAGCAGTACGTC.

The chain links TRBV5-1 to TRBJ1-4, with 9 bases matching TRBD1. V lost 4 bases, J lost 6 bases, and 7 bases stayed unmatched. Germline values: CDR1 SGHRS, CDR2 YFSETQ. This CDR3 spans 15 amino acids. CDR3 in amino acids: CASSGQGRSDEKLFF. CDR3 DNA: TGCGCCAGCAGCGGACAGGGGCGCTCAGATGAAAAACTGTTTTTT.

This clonotype has just a few counts. This chain links TRBV5-1 with TRBJ1-3, with D possibly being TRBD1 (5 bases). V was pared by 1 base and J by 2 bases, with 10 bases between. Germline values: CDR1 SGHRS, CDR2 YFSETQ. The CDR3 runs to 15 residues. Here the CDR3 DNA reads TGCGCCAGCAGCTTGTCAGGGACGGCTGGAAACACCATATATTTT. This encodes CASSLSGTAGNTIYF. Full variable domain (outside the CDR3, taken from reference TRBV5-1 and TRBJ1-3): KAGVTQTPRYLIKTRGQQVTLSCSPISGHRSVSWYQQTPGQGLQFLFEYFSETQRNKGNFPGRFSGRQFSNSRSEMNVSTLELGDSALYLCASSLSGTAGNTIYFGEGSWLTVV.

This clonotype came up many times. This sequence joins TRBV5-1 and TRBJ1-1; the match to TRBD1 covers 9 bases. Losses at the gene ends were 0 bases for V and 7 bases for J; bases not matched to a gene: 4. This CDR3 region has 14 residues. The germline CDR1 and CDR2 sequences are SGHRS and YFSETQ. CDR3 in amino acids: CASSLEQGAGEAFF. The CDR3 coding sequence is TGCGCCAGCAGCTTGGAACAGGGGGCCGGTGAAGCTTTCTTT.

This clonotype was seen a few times. The chain links TRBV7-3 to TRBJ2-5; 8 bases align to TRBD2. J was trimmed by 2 bases and V by 1 base; bases with no gene match: 6. Germline CDR1 is SGHTA and CDR2 is FQGTGA. The CDR3 has 16 amino acids. CDR3 DNA: TGTGCCAGCAGCTTAAATCGAGGCGGGGGGCAAGAGACCCAGTACTTC. This sequence encodes CASSLNRGGGQETQYF.

The chain carries TRBV29-1 and TRBJ2-4; unclear D gene. Per the germline V gene, CDR1 is SQVTM and CDR2 is ANQGSEA. CDR3 length: 14 residues. The germline V and J ends were trimmed by 6 bases and 0 bases, with 12 bases remaining between them. The CDR3 DNA sequence: TGCAGCGTCCGGACCTCATTAGCCAAAAACATTCAGTACTTC. It encodes CSVRTSLAKNIQYF.

This clonotype has more than one count but fewer than ten. The chain has TRBV7-8 and TRBJ2-1; D uncertain. V was shortened by 3 bases and J by 2 bases, with 11 bases between the two germline ends. The CDR3 totals 15 residues. The V gene's germline CDR1 is SGHVS and CDR2 FQNEAQ. The CDR3: CASSLRQVTYNEQFF. The CDR3 DNA sequence: TGTGCCAGCAGCTTGAGGCAGGTTACCTACAATGAGCAGTTCTTC.